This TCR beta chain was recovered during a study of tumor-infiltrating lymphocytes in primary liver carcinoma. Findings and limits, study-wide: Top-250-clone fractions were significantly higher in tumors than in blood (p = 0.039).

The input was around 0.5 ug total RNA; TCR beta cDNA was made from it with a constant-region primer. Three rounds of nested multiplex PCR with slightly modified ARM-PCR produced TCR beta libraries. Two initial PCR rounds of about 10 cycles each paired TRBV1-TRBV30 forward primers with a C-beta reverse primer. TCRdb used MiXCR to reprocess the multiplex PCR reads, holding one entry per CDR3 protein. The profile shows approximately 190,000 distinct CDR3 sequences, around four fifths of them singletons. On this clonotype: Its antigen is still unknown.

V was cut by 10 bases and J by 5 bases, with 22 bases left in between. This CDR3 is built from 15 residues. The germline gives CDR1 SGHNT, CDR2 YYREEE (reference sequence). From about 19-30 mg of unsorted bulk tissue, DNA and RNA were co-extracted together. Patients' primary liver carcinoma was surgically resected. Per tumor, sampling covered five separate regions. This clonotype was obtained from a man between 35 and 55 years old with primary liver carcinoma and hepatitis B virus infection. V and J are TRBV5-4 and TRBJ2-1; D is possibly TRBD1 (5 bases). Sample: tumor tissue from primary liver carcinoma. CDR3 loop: CAGNLAGQGNNEQFF. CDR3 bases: TGTGCCGGCAACTTGGCCGGGCAGGGTAACAATGAGCAGTTCTTC.